What follows are 21 T cell receptor beta chains derived from one specimen sequenced in a study of CD4+ T cells in melanoma. Produced via immunoSEQ multiplex PCR; TCRdb's table is partial and in-frame only. The table includes fewer than 55,000 clones, nearly 90% detected once. The specimen was peripheral blood. The receptors were sampled from a human donor with melanoma.

The V gene is TRBV30, the J gene TRBJ1-3, with unresolved D. CDR1 and CDR2 (germline): GTSNPN, SVGIG (reference sequence). The CDR3 extends over 13 amino acids. The V and J ends lost 3 bases and 2 bases respectively, with 8 bases between them. The CDR3 is CAWSTSPGNTIYF. CDR3 nucleotide sequence: TGTGCCTGGAGCACTAGTCCTGGAAACACCATATATTTT. Variable domain in full (rest from reference TRBV30 and TRBJ1-3): SQTIHQWPATLVQPVGSPLSLECTVEGTSNPNLYWYRQAAGRGLQLLFYSVGIGQISSEVPQNLSASRPQDRQFILSSKKLLLSDSGFYLCAWSTSPGNTIYFGEGSWLTVV.

The rearrangement links TRBV6-5 to TRBJ2-3, with 11 bases fitting TRBD2. This CDR3 has 15 residues. Germline lookup yields CDR1 MNHEY and CDR2 SVGAGI. The J segment lost 0 bases and the V segment lost 7 bases, leaving 3 bases of the junction unmatched. The CDR3: CASNGLAGSTDTQYF. Here the CDR3 DNA reads TGTGCCAGCAACGGACTAGCGGGTAGCACAGATACGCAGTATTTT.

This clone is a singleton in its sample. The chain joins TRBV27 to TRBJ1-4; TRBD1 might be the D (6 bases). Germline values: CDR1 MNHEY, CDR2 SMNVEV (reference sequence). Trimming stripped 8 bases from V and 0 bases from J, with 25 bases between. There are 19 residues in the CDR3. The CDR3 is CASYNETRQDHATNEKLFF. DNA for the CDR3: TGTGCCAGCTACAACGAAACGAGACAGGATCATGCAACTAATGAAAAACTGTTTTTT.

The chain uses TRBV5-4 and TRBJ2-7, with 10 nucleotides matching TRBD1. Germline V lookup: CDR1 SGHNT, CDR2 YYREEE (reference sequence). The CDR3 spans 15 residues. J lost 3 bases, V lost 0 bases, and 3 bases had no gene match. CDR3 nucleotides: TGTGCCAGCAGCTTGGCTGGACAGGGGGGCTACGAGCAGTACTTC. It specifies CASSLAGQGGYEQYF.

The V and J genes are TRBV28 and TRBJ2-2; a weak D match, TRBD1 (7 bases). Trimming stripped 5 bases from V and 4 bases from J, with 17 bases between. The CDR3 covers 16 residues. Germline CDR1 MDHEN, CDR2 SYDVKM. The CDR3 DNA sequence: TGTGCCAGCAGTCCGGGGGACAGTATGCGCACCGGGGAGCTGTTTTTT. Translation: CASSPGDSMRTGELFF.

This clone has a handful of counts. The chain uses TRBV19 and TRBJ2-2; D remains unclear. The germline V and J ends were trimmed by 3 bases and 1 base, with 3 bases remaining between them. Looked up from germline, CDR1 is LNHDA and CDR2 is SQIVND (reference sequence). CDR3 size: 13 residues. The CDR3 loop is CASSIMNTGELFF. The CDR3 DNA reads as TGTGCCAGTAGTATCATGAACACCGGGGAGCTGTTTTTT. Full variable domain (missing parts from reference TRBV19 and TRBJ2-2): DGGITQSPKYLFRKEGQNVTLSCEQNLNHDAMYWYRQDPGQGLRLIYYSQIVNDFQKGDIAEGYSVSREKKESFPLTVTSAQKNPTAFYLCASSIMNTGELFFGEGSRLTVL.

CDR3 sequence: CASSFYQSTDTQYF. The CDR3 nucleotides are TGTGCCAGCAGCTTTTATCAGTCCACAGATACGCAGTATTTT. The chain joins TRBV5-6 to TRBJ2-3; D is uncertain. The V gene lost 2 bases and the J gene lost 2 bases, with 9 bases spanning the gap. CDR3 length: 14 residues. Germline CDR1 is SGHDT and CDR2 is YYEEEE.

The chain joins TRBV28 to TRBJ2-4; a possible D gene is TRBD1 (7 bases). The CDR3 is 17 amino acids. V lost 4 bases and J 2 bases, leaving 18 bases between the germline ends. Germline CDR1 and CDR2: MDHEN and SYDVKM. CDR3 amino acids: CASSSRRGQGSKNIQYF. DNA of the CDR3: TGTGCCAGCAGTTCCCGGAGGGGGCAGGGTTCCAAAAACATTCAGTACTTC.

This clone was seen a single time. The chain is built from TRBV4-1 and TRBJ2-3; D uncertain. The CDR3 has 13 amino acids. V lost 3 bases, J lost 5 bases, and 9 bases lay in between. The V gene's germline CDR1 is MGHRA and CDR2 YSYEKL. The CDR3 bases are TGCGCCAGCAGCCAGGTGTCGGGAGATACGCAGTATTTT. Translating it yields CASSQVSGDTQYF.

The rearrangement uses TRBV11-2 and TRBJ2-1; the D gene could be TRBD1 or TRBD2 (5 bases each). V dropped 2 bases and J dropped 10 bases, with 9 bases sitting between them. The germline V gene has CDR1 SGHAT and CDR2 FQNNGV. This CDR3 is built from 12 residues. CDR3 loop: CASSLPGPEQFF. The CDR3 DNA follows: TGTGCCAGCAGCTTACCGGGGCCGGAGCAGTTCTTC.

The chain links TRBV5-4 to TRBJ1-6, with 10 positions matching TRBD1. CDR1 and CDR2 from the germline V gene are SGHNT and YYREEE (reference sequence). V dropped 7 bases and J dropped 6; count of bases not matched to a gene: 7. The CDR3 is 15 residues long. The CDR3 spells CASGSGDRGNSPLHF. DNA for the CDR3: TGTGCCAGCGGCAGCGGGGACAGGGGTAATTCACCCCTCCACTTT.

The rearrangement links TRBV27 to TRBJ2-4; unclear D gene. Germline-derived CDR1 and CDR2 are MNHEY and SMNVEV (reference sequence). The CDR3 totals 15 residues. The V and J ends lost 0 bases and 0 bases respectively, with 6 bases between them. The CDR3 region is CASSLSPLAKNIQYF. CDR3 nucleotides: TGTGCCAGCAGTTTATCGCCCCTAGCCAAAAACATTCAGTACTTC.

This chain links TRBV5-6 with TRBJ2-5, with TRBD1 identical over 8 bases. The CDR3 loop spans 14 amino acids. Losses at the gene ends were 0 bases for V and 4 bases for J; bases not matched to a gene: 2. Germline V gives CDR1 SGHDT, CDR2 YYEEEE. CDR3 amino acids: CASSLGQGSETQYF. The CDR3 DNA reads as TGTGCCAGCAGCTTGGGACAGGGGTCAGAGACCCAGTACTTC. Full variable domain (missing parts from reference TRBV5-6 and TRBJ2-5): DAGVTQSPTHLIKTRGQQVTLRCSPKSGHDTVSWYQQALGQGPQFIFQYYEEEERQRGNFPDRFSGHQFPNYSSELNVNALLLGDSALYLCASSLGQGSETQYFGPGTRLLVL.

The chain combines TRBV14 with TRBJ2-1; unclear D gene. Between the trimmed V and J ends, which lost 4 bases and 7 bases, there was a span of 5 bases. There are 11 residues in the CDR3. CDR1 and CDR2 from the germline V gene are SGHDN and FVKESK. The CDR3 DNA reads as TGTGCCAGCAGCCGGGGAAATGAGCAGTTCTTC. Protein product: CASSRGNEQFF.

CDR3 bases: TGTGCCAGCAGCTGGACTAGCGGGGGGGCATACAATGAGCAGTTCTTC. Amino acid sequence: CASSWTSGGAYNEQFF. The J gene is TRBJ2-1, the V gene TRBV7-9; 15 bases are a match to TRBD2. J lost 4 bases, V lost 4 bases, and 2 bases had no gene match. The CDR3 is 16 amino acids. Germline V lookup: CDR1 SEHNR, CDR2 FQNEAQ (reference sequence).

The rearrangement links TRBV7-3 to TRBJ2-5, with 9 bases aligning to TRBD2. The end of the DNA is better explained by TRBJ2-7, so the J call may be wrong. CDR1 is SGHTA and CDR2 is FQGTGA in the germline V gene. The CDR3 is made up of 13 amino acids. The CDR3 region has the DNA TGTGCCAGCAGCTCCGCGGGGGGGAACGAGCAGTACTTC. It translates to CASSSAGGNEQYF.

J is TRBJ2-3 and V is TRBV9, with 13 positions matching TRBD2. Germline assignment: CDR1 SGDLS and CDR2 YYNGEE. V trimming: 3 bases; J trimming: 5 bases; junction bases outside the gene matches: 6. This CDR3 spans 16 amino acids. DNA of the CDR3: TGTGCCAGCAGCGAGACTAGCGGGGGGCCCCAAGATACGCAGTATTTT. This gives the protein CASSETSGGPQDTQYF.

V is TRBV5-1 and J is TRBJ2-1; D not certain. Looked up from germline, CDR1 is SGHRS and CDR2 is YFSETQ. The CDR3 runs 15 residues. V dropped 4 bases and J dropped 0 bases, with 11 bases sitting between them. The chain's CDR3 is CASSIGTVSYNEQFF. The CDR3 coding sequence is TGCGCCAGCAGCATCGGCACAGTCTCCTACAATGAGCAGTTCTTC.

The rearrangement links TRBV6-5 to TRBJ1-2; maybe TRBD1 (5 bases). The V gene's germline CDR1 is MNHEY and CDR2 SVGAGI. Trimming cost V 6 bases and J 6 bases, with 14 bases left between them. The CDR3 contains 13 residues. The chain's CDR3 is CASSLSTVDGYTF. The CDR3, as DNA: TGTGCCAGCAGCCTTTCGACAGTCGATGGCTACACCTTC.

The chain uses TRBV15 and TRBJ1-1; D is uncertain. V shed 0 bases and J shed 3 bases, with 11 bases lying between them. Germline-derived CDR1 and CDR2 are LNHNV and YYDKDF (reference sequence). The CDR3 has 15 residues. CDR3 bases: TGTGCCACCAGCAGAGATAAGACGGGCTACACTGAAGCTTTCTTT. It is translated as CATSRDKTGYTEAFF.

The chain carries TRBV11-2 and TRBJ2-3; D is unresolved. V lost 3 bases to trimming and J lost 2 bases, with 6 bases between them. The CDR3 length is 13 residues. Germline CDR1 is SGHAT and CDR2 is FQNNGV. CDR3 protein: CASSFMPTDTQYF. The DNA of the CDR3 is TGTGCCAGCAGCTTTATGCCCACAGATACGCAGTATTTT.